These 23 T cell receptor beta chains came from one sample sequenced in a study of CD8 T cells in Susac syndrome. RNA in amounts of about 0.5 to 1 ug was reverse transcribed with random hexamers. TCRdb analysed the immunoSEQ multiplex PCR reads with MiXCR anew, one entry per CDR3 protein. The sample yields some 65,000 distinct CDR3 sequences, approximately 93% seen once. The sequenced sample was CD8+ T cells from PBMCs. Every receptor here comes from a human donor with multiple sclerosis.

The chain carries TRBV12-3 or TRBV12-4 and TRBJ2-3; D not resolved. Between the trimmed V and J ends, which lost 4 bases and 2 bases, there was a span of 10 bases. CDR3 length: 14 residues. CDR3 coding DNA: TGTGCCAGCAGTTGGCAGATCTTCACAGATACGCAGTATTTT. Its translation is CASSWQIFTDTQYF.

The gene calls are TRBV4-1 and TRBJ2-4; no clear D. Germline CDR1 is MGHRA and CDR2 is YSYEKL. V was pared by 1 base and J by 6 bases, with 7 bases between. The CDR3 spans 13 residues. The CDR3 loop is CASSQVSGNIQYF. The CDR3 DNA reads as TGCGCCAGCAGCCAAGTCTCGGGAAACATTCAGTACTTC.

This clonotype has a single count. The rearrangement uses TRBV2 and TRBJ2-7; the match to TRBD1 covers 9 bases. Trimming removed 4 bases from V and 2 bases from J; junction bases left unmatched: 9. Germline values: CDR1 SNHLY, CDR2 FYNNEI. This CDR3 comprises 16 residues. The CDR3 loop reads CASSAGQGRRTYEQYF. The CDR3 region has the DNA TGTGCCAGCAGTGCCGGACAGGGGAGGAGGACCTACGAGCAGTACTTC.

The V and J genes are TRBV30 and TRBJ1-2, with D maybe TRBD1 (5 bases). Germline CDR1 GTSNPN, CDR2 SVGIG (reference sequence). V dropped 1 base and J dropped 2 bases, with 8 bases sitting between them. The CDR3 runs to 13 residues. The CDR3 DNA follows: TGTGCCTGGAGTGCGGGGCTCAACTATGGCTACACCTTC. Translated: CAWSAGLNYGYTF.

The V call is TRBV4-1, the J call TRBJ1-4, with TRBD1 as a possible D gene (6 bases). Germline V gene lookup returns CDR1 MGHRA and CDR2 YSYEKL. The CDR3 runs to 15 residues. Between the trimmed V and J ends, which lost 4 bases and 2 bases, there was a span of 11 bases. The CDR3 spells CASSLPTGTNEKLFF. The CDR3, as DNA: TGCGCCAGCAGCCTACCGACAGGCACTAATGAAAAACTGTTTTTT.

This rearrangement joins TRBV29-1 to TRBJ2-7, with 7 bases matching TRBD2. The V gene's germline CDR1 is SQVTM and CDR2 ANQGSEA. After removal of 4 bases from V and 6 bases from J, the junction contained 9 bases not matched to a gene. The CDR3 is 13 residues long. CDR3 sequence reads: CSVVWAGVGEQYF. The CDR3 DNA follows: TGCAGCGTTGTGTGGGCGGGGGTCGGCGAGCAGTACTTC.

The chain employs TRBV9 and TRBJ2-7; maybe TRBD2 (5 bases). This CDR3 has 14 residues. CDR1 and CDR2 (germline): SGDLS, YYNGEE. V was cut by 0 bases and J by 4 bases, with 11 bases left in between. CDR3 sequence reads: CASSVGGFGYEQYF. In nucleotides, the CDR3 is TGTGCCAGCAGCGTAGGAGGGTTTGGATACGAGCAGTACTTC.

The CDR3 sequence is CASSFPLARNEDNEQFF. DNA for the CDR3: TGTGCCAGCAGCTTTCCTCTGGCTAGGAACGAGGACAATGAGCAGTTCTTC. The chain joins TRBV7-9 to TRBJ2-1, with D hard to call. This CDR3 has 17 residues. V was cut by 3 bases and J by 5 bases, with 20 bases left in between. CDR1 is SEHNR, CDR2 FQNEAQ, per germline (reference sequence). Based on the CDR3 plus reference TRBV7-9 and TRBJ2-1, the full variable domain is DTGVSQNPRHKITKRGQNVTFRCDPISEHNRLYWYRQTLGQGPEFLTYFQNEAQLEKSRLLSDRFSAERPKGSFSTLEIQRTEQGDSAMYLCASSFPLARNEDNEQFFGPGTRLTVL.

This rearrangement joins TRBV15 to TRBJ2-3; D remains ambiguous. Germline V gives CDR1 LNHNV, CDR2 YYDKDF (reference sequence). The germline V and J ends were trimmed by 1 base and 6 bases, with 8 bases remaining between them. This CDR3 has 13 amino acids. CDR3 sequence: CATSRGAYDTQYF. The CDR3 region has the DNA TGTGCCACCAGCAGAGGTGCTTACGATACGCAGTATTTT. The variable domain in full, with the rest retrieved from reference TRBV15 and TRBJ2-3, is DAMVIQNPRYQVTQFGKPVTLSCSQTLNHNVMYWYQQKSSQAPKLLFHYYDKDFNNEADTPDNFQSRRPNTSFCFLDIRSPGLGDTAMYLCATSRGAYDTQYFGPGTRLTVL.

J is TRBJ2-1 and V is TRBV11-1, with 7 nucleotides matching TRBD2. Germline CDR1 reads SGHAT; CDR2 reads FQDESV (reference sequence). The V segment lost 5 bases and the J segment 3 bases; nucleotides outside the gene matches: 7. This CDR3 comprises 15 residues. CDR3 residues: CASSLTSDLYNEQFF. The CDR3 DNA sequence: TGTGCCAGCAGCCTTACTAGCGACCTCTACAATGAGCAGTTCTTC.

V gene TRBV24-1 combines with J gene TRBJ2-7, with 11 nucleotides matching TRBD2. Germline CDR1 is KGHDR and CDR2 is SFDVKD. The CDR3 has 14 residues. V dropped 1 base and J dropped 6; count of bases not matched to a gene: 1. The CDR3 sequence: CATSDLTSGSEQYF. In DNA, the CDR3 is TGTGCCACCAGTGATTTAACTAGCGGGAGCGAGCAGTACTTC.

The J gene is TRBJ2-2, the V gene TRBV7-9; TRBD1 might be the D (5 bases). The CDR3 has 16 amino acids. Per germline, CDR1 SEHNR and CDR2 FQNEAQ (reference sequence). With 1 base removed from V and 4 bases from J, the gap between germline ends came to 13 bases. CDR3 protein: CASSLVLKQVTGELFF. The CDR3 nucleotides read TGTGCCAGCAGCTTAGTACTCAAACAGGTCACCGGGGAGCTGTTTTTT. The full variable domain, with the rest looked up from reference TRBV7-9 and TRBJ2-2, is DTGVSQNPRHKITKRGQNVTFRCDPISEHNRLYWYRQTLGQGPEFLTYFQNEAQLEKSRLLSDRFSAERPKGSFSTLEIQRTEQGDSAMYLCASSLVLKQVTGELFFGEGSRLTVL.

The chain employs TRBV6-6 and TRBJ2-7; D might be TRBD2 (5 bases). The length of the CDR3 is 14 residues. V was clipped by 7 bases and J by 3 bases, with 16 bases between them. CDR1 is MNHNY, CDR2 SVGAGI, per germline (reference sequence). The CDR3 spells CASKQEGYVYEQYF. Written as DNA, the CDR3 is TGTGCCAGCAAACAAGAGGGTTACGTCTACGAGCAGTACTTC.

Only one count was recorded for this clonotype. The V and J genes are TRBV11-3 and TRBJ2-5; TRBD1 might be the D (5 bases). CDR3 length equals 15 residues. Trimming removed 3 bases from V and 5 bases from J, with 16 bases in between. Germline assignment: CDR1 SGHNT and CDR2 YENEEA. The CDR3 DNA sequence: TGTGCCAGCAGCTTCGGGTCAGGGTTGAAGGAGACCCAGTACTTC. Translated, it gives CASSFGSGLKETQYF.

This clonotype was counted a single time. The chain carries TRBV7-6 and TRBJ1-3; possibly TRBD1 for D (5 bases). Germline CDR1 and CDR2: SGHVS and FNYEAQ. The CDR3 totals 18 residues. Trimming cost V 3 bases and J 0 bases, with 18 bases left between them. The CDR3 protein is CASSLGTVTTSSGNTIYF. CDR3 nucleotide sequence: TGTGCCAGCAGCTTGGGGACGGTAACGACTAGCTCTGGAAACACCATATATTTT.

CDR3 residues: CASSYGSVYSYNEQFF. CDR3 coding DNA: TGTGCCAGCAGTTATGGGTCTGTGTACTCCTACAATGAGCAGTTCTTC. The chain joins TRBV6-5 to TRBJ2-1, with unresolved D. Trimming stripped 3 bases from V and 0 bases from J, with 12 bases between. CDR1 MNHEY and CDR2 SVGAGI come from the germline V gene. The CDR3 runs to 16 residues.

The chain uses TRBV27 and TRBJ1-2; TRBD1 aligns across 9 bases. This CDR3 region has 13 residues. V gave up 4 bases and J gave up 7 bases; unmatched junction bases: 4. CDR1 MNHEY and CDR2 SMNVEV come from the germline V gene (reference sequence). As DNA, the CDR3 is TGTGCCAGCAGTTGGGGACAGGGTAGTGGCTACACCTTC. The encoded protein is CASSWGQGSGYTF.

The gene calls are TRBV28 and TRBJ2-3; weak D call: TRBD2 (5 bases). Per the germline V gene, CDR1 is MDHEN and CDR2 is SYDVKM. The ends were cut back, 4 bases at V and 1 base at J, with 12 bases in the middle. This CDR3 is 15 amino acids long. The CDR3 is CASSSLEGGTDTQYF. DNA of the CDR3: TGTGCCAGCAGTTCGCTCGAGGGAGGCACAGATACGCAGTATTTT.

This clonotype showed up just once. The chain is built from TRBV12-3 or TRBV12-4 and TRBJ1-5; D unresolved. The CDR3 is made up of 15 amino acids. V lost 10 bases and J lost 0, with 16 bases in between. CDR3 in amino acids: CATTVGPDSNQPQHF. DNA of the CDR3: TGTGCCACTACAGTCGGGCCAGATAGCAATCAGCCCCAGCATTTT.

In DNA form, the CDR3 reads TGTGCCACCTCGGGCCCGAGCTCCTACGAGCAGTACTTC. Its translation: CATSGPSSYEQYF. V and J are TRBV7-9 and TRBJ2-7, with D uncertain. Germline values: CDR1 SEHNR, CDR2 FQNEAQ (reference sequence). The CDR3 sequence is 13 residues long. The V end was cut by 10 bases, the J end by 0 bases, with 13 bases between. Variable domain in full (rest from reference TRBV7-9 and TRBJ2-7): DTGVSQNPRHKITKRGQNVTFRCDPISEHNRLYWYRQTLGQGPEFLTYFQNEAQLEKSRLLSDRFSAERPKGSFSTLEIQRTEQGDSAMYLCATSGPSSYEQYFGPGTRLTVT.

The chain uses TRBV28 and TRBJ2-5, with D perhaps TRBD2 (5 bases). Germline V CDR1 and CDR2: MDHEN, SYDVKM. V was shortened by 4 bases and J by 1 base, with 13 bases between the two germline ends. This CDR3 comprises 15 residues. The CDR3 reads CASSSLRVSQETQYF. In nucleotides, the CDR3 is TGTGCCAGCAGTTCTTTGAGGGTATCCCAAGAGACCCAGTACTTC.

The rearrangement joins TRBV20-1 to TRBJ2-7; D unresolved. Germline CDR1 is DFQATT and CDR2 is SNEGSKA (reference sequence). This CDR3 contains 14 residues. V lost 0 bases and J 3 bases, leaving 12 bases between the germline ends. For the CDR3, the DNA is TGCAGTGCTAGAGATAAAATTAGGGTCTACGAGCAGTACTTC. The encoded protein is CSARDKIRVYEQYF.

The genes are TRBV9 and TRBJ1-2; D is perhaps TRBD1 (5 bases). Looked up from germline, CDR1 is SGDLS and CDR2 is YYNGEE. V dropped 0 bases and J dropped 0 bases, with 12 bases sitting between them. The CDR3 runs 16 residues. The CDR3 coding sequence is TGTGCCAGCAGCGTAGAGACAGAACTATCTAACTATGGCTACACCTTC. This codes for CASSVETELSNYGYTF.